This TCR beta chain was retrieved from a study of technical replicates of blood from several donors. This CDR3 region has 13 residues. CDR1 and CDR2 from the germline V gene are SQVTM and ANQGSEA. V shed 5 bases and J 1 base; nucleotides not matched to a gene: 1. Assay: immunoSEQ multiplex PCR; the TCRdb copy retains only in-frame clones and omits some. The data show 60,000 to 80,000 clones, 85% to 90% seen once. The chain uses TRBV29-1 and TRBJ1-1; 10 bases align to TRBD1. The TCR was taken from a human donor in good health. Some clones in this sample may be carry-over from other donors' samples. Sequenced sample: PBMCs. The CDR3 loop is CSVRTGGNTEAFF. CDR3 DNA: TGCAGCGTTAGGACAGGGGGGAACACTGAAGCTTTCTTT.